This entry lists 23 T cell receptor beta chains sequenced from one sample in a study of metastatic and nonmetastatic thyroid tumors. MiXCR re-clonotyped the PCR reads for TCRdb. The sample shows about 20,000 clones, around 19% of them seen only once. The entire patient cohort was treatment-naive prior to thyroid surgery. Sequenced sample: blood. Every receptor here comes from a female donor with papillary thyroid cancer or a benign thyroid nodule (not recorded which). Some clones in this sample may be carry-over from other donors' samples.

The rearrangement uses TRBV3-1 and TRBJ2-2; a possible D gene is TRBD2 (6 bases). The ends were cut back, 4 bases at V and 0 bases at J, with 21 bases in the middle. The CDR3 spans 19 residues. The V gene's germline CDR1 is LGHDT and CDR2 YNNKEL (reference sequence). CDR3 loop: CASSPLGLFNYANTGELFF. The CDR3, as DNA: TGTGCCAGCAGCCCGTTGGGACTCTTTAATTACGCGAACACCGGGGAGCTGTTTTTT. Using reference TRBV3-1 and TRBJ2-2 for the parts outside the CDR3, the full variable domain is DTAVSQTPKYLVTQMGNDKSIKCEQNLGHDTMYWYKQDSKKFLKIMFSYNNKELIINETVPNRFSPKSPDKAHLNLHINSLELGDSAVYFCASSPLGLFNYANTGELFFGEGSRLTVL.

This clone was counted at least ten times. This chain links TRBV5-6 with TRBJ2-5, with TRBD1 matching over 8 bases. The CDR3 loop spans 17 amino acids. V shed 0 bases, J shed 4 bases, and the junction held 11 bases outside the gene matches. The germline V gene has CDR1 SGHDT and CDR2 YYEEEE. Here the CDR3 reads CASSLETGDKWGETQYF. The CDR3, as DNA: TGTGCCAGCAGCTTGGAGACAGGGGATAAATGGGGAGAGACCCAGTACTTC.

The table lists this clone with a few counts. Possible read error: a much larger clone is one base away. Other nucleotide sequences in the sample specify the same CDR3. This rearrangement joins TRBV5-6 to TRBJ2-7; D is possibly TRBD1 or TRBD2 (5 bases each). The V gene lost 4 bases and the J gene lost 2 bases, with 19 bases spanning the gap. The length of the CDR3 is 16 residues. CDR1 is SGHDT, CDR2 YYEEEE, per germline. The CDR3 sequence: CASSPNGARGAYEQYF. Written as DNA, the CDR3 is TGTGCCAGCAGCCCTAACGGCGCAAGGGGAGCCTACGAGCAGTACTTC.

This clone turned up a few times. Compared with germline, one end of the junction differs, possibly owing to a read error. V is TRBV7-6 and J is TRBJ2-3; D call uncertain. The CDR3 is 12 residues long. Looked up from germline, CDR1 is SGHVS and CDR2 is FNYEAQ. The DNA of the CDR3 is TGTGCCAGCAGCTCTTGTGGGGATACCCAGTATTTT. This translates into CASSSCGDTQYF.

This clone was detected many times. The rearrangement uses TRBV18 and TRBJ1-2, with a weak D call TRBD1 (5 bases). Trimming shortened V by 6 bases and J by 6 bases, and 14 bases separated the two germline ends. The germline V gene encodes CDR1 KGHSH and CDR2 LQKENI. The CDR3 runs 13 residues. In nucleotides, the CDR3 is TGTGCCAGCTCTCTACAGGATCAGGATGGCTACACCTTC. It encodes CASSLQDQDGYTF. Drawing the rest from reference TRBV18 and TRBJ1-2, the complete variable domain is NAGVMQNPRHLVRRRGQEARLRCSPMKGHSHVYWYRQLPEEGLKFMVYLQKENIIDESGMPKERFSAEFPKEGPSILRIQQVVRGDSAAYFCASSLQDQDGYTFGSGTRLTVV.

The chain uses TRBV20-1 and TRBJ1-5, with D unclear. The CDR3 has 14 amino acids. Germline CDR1 is DFQATT and CDR2 is SNEGSKA (reference sequence). V lost 0 bases and J lost 4, with 10 bases in between. CDR3 sequence reads: CSARDLAGNQPQHF. In nucleotides, the CDR3 is TGCAGTGCTAGAGATCTGGCCGGTAATCAGCCCCAGCATTTT.

Ten or more counts support this clone. The same CDR3 arises from other DNA sequences in this sample as well. V usage is TRBV10-2 and J usage is TRBJ2-5; 10 bases are shared with TRBD2. Trimming took 0 bases from V and 4 from J; bases not matched to a gene: 2. CDR1 is WSHSY and CDR2 is SAAADI in the germline V gene. The CDR3 loop spans 15 amino acids. DNA for the CDR3: TGCGCCAGCAGTGAGTCCGAGCGGGGGGGAGAGACCCAGTACTTC. Residues: CASSESERGGETQYF.

This clone was counted many times. The CDR3 nucleotides are TGTGCCAGCAGCTCCCTAGCGGGAGTTTCCTACGAGCAGTACTTC. Amino acid sequence: CASSSLAGVSYEQYF. V is TRBV7-3 and J is TRBJ2-7; 10 nucleotides align to TRBD2. Germline trimming cut 4 bases from V and 1 base from J; bases unmatched to any gene: 4. The CDR3 spans 15 residues. The germline V gene encodes CDR1 SGHTA and CDR2 FQGTGA.

This clone appeared many times. The chain couples TRBV5-1 to TRBJ1-1; TRBD1 might be the D (5 bases). The CDR3 length is 13 residues. Germline CDR1 and CDR2: SGHRS and YFSETQ. With 4 bases removed from V and 3 bases from J, the gap between germline ends came to 10 bases. The CDR3 DNA follows: TGCGCCAGCAGCCTGCTGGGACACACTGAAGCTTTCTTT. It codes for CASSLLGHTEAFF.

This clone was seen repeatedly, ten times or more. The J gene is TRBJ1-3, the V gene TRBV7-2; possibly TRBD1 for D (5 bases). Germline V gene data show CDR1 as SGHTA and CDR2 as FQGNSA. Trimming left V 3 bases short and J 2 bases short, with 8 bases between. This CDR3 spans 14 amino acids. CDR3 region: CASSLTVAGNTIYF. The CDR3 region has the DNA TGTGCCAGCAGCTTGACAGTTGCTGGAAACACCATATATTTT.

This clone was seen more than once but under ten times. At one boundary the junction diverges from the germline segment, which might be a read error. The CDR3: CTSSLARGYTPSYEQYF. The CDR3 DNA follows: TGCACCAGCAGTTTGGCAAGGGGGTATACCCCTTCCTACGAGCAGTACTTC. The gene calls are TRBV27 and TRBJ2-7, with D possibly matching TRBD1 (6 bases). Germline loops: CDR1 MNHEY, CDR2 SMNVEV (reference sequence). The CDR3 has 17 residues.

This clone was seen repeatedly, ten times or more. The CDR3 loop is CASSLEGPRSYEQYF. The CDR3 nucleotides read TGTGCCAGCAGCTTAGAAGGGCCTAGGAGTTACGAGCAGTACTTC. The chain combines TRBV11-1 with TRBJ2-7; D unclear. The CDR3 length is 15 residues. V shed 1 base and J shed 4 bases, with 14 bases lying between them. CDR1 is SGHAT and CDR2 is FQDESV in the germline V gene (reference sequence). Full variable domain (missing parts from reference TRBV11-1 and TRBJ2-7): EAEVAQSPRYKITEKSQAVAFWCDPISGHATLYWYRQILGQGPELLVQFQDESVVDDSQLPKDRFSAERLKGVDSTLKIQPAELGDSAMYLCASSLEGPRSYEQYFGPGTRLTVT.

Details on this clone: A much more abundant neighbour one base away suggests this may be a read error. At the DNA level, this CDR3 is encoded by other sequences in the same sample as well. This chain joins TRBV7-6 and TRBJ1-3; D is uncertain. The CDR3 runs to 15 residues. Germline CDR1 and CDR2: SGHVS and FNYEAQ. The CDR3 DNA sequence: TGTGCCAGCAGCTTAGGCCCCGGTGGTGGAAACACCATACATTTT. Translated, it gives CASSLGPGGGNTIHF.

The table lists this clone with many counts. This chain uses TRBV7-9 with TRBJ2-1; TRBD2 aligns across 8 bases. The CDR3 totals 15 residues. Germline CDR1 SEHNR, CDR2 FQNEAQ (reference sequence). With 3 bases clipped from V and 5 bases from J, the junction kept 6 bases outside the gene matches. CDR3 DNA sequence: TGTGCCAGCAGCTTTGGGACTAGTAGTAACAATGAGCAGTTCTTC. Translating it yields CASSFGTSSNNEQFF.

The chain recombines TRBV20-1 with TRBJ2-1; 13 bases line up with TRBD2. Per the germline V gene, CDR1 is DFQATT and CDR2 is SNEGSKA (reference sequence). The CDR3 has 17 residues. The junction had 8 bases not matched to a gene; V was cut back by 6 bases and J by 0 bases. Here the CDR3 DNA reads TGCAGTGCCCGGACTAGCGGGGGAACAAACTCCTACAATGAGCAGTTCTTC. This encodes CSARTSGGTNSYNEQFF.

This clone was observed many times. The chain combines TRBV27 with TRBJ2-3; D unresolved. CDR1 is MNHEY, CDR2 SMNVEV, per germline (reference sequence). The V end lost 2 bases, the J end lost 6 bases, and 6 bases lay between the germline ends. The CDR3 loop spans 12 amino acids. This CDR3 is CASSLNGDTQYF. CDR3 coding DNA: TGTGCCAGCAGTTTAAACGGTGATACGCAGTATTTT.

This clone has ten or more counts. The rearrangement links TRBV5-5 to TRBJ1-5; D unclear. V lost 3 bases and J lost 4, with 8 bases in between. The V gene's germline CDR1 is SGHKS and CDR2 YYEKEE (reference sequence). This CDR3 has 13 residues. The CDR3 coding sequence is TGTGCCAGCAGCTCCGTCCCGAATCAGCCCCAGCATTTT. This codes for CASSSVPNQPQHF.

This clone was seen only a few times. The V call is TRBV19, the J call TRBJ1-1; D not resolved. The CDR3 spans 13 residues. Trimming removed 4 bases from V and 6 bases from J, with 12 bases in between. The germline gives CDR1 LNHDA, CDR2 SQIVND (reference sequence). The CDR3 nucleotides are TGTGCCAGTAGTAATTTAGGAACGGCTGAAGCTTTCTTT. Translated, it gives CASSNLGTAEAFF.

In its sample, this clone was seen a few times. A junction end diverges from the germline sequence, so it may reflect a read error. The chain employs TRBV6-9 and TRBJ2-2; 7 nucleotides align to TRBD1. The CDR3 has 14 residues. Germline CDR1 and CDR2: MNHGY and SVAAGI. CDR3 residues: CATAGQENTGELFF. In DNA form, the CDR3 reads TGCGCCACCGCCGGACAGGAGAACACCGGGGAGCTGTTTTTT.

In the case of this clone: This likely comes from a read error, as the CDR3 has no conserved phenylalanine or tryptophan at its end. This CDR3 is CACSRGTLDTQYI. The CDR3 nucleotides read TGTGCCTGTAGTCGGGGGACCTTAGATACGCAGTATATT. The chain recombines TRBV30 with TRBJ2-3; TRBD2 might be the D (6 bases). The CDR3 loop spans 13 amino acids. The germline gives CDR1 GTSNPN, CDR2 SVGIG (reference sequence). Between the trimmed V and J ends, which lost 6 bases and 5 bases, there was a span of 15 bases.

Note on this clone: The junction shows a germline mismatch at one end, possibly a read error. V and J are TRBV5-1 and TRBJ2-2; no definite D call. CDR1 SGHRS and CDR2 YFSETQ come from the germline V gene. This CDR3 spans 15 amino acids. CDR3 bases: TGTGCCAGCAGCTTCGTCACTAAGGGCACCGGGGAGCTGTTTTTT. Encoded protein: CASSFVTKGTGELFF.

The chain joins TRBV28 to TRBJ1-6; D remains unclear. Trimming shortened V by 0 bases and J by 10 bases, and 13 bases separated the two germline ends. Germline-derived CDR1 and CDR2 are MDHEN and SYDVKM. CDR3 length: 15 amino acids. The CDR3 region has the DNA TGTGCCAGCAGTTTATGGTCGTGGCAGGTCTCACCCCTCCACTTT. It yields the protein CASSLWSWQVSPLHF. Drawing the rest from reference TRBV28 and TRBJ1-6, the complete variable domain is DVKVTQSSRYLVKRTGEKVFLECVQDMDHENMFWYRQDPGLGLRLIYFSYDVKMKEKGDIPEGYSVSREKKERFSLILESASTNQTSMYLCASSLWSWQVSPLHFGNGTRLTVT.

This clone was counted many times. The chain recombines TRBV5-5 with TRBJ1-2; 7 bases fit TRBD1. The CDR3 sequence is 14 residues long. Germline V gene sequence: CDR1 SGHKS, CDR2 YYEKEE (reference sequence). V shed 3 bases and J 1 base; nucleotides not matched to a gene: 3. The CDR3 DNA reads as TGTGCCAGCAGCTGGGGACAGAGTAACTATGGCTACACCTTC. This codes for CASSWGQSNYGYTF. The full variable domain, with the rest looked up from reference TRBV5-5 and TRBJ1-2, is DAGVTQSPTHLIKTRGQQVTLRCSPISGHKSVSWYQQVLGQGPQFIFQYYEKEERGRGNFPDRFSARQFPNYSSELNVNALLLGDSALYLCASSWGQSNYGYTFGSGTRLTVV.